This T cell receptor beta chain was identified during a study of T-cell memory formation after mild COVID-19. Turning to the study itself: TCR clustering was largely donor specific.

Points on this clonotype: The antigen is not known.

V lost 0 bases and J 10 bases, leaving 24 bases between the germline ends. This CDR3 is built from 16 residues. CDR1 and CDR2 (germline): SQVTM, ANQGSEA. TCRdb re-derived calls from the 5' RACE reads in MiXCR, one entry per CDR3 protein. The sample holds about 400,000 distinct CDR3 sequences, less than 25% seen once. Study results and limitations: The main location of contracting CD4+ clones was CM and EM, and that of contracting CD8+ clones was EMRA. Pre-infection memory contained some responding clones, which suggested that cross-reactive memory had joined.

The source of this sequence is an adult woman who had mild COVID-19 (a few samples of this study predate the infection). Cell type and time point are not known. V and J are TRBV29-1 and TRBJ1-1, with unresolved D. Material: PBMCs or a T cell subset sorted from them (not recorded which). The DNA for the CDR3 is TGCAGCGTTGAAGATAGGAGTAGGGCAGATGGATTTGGAGCTTTCTTT. This encodes CSVEDRSRADGFGAFF.